What follows describes a single T cell receptor beta chain. The source of the sample is a study of blood T cell repertoires in COVID-19. Data came from immunoSEQ multiplex PCR; TCRdb stores just in-frame clones and leaves some out. The sample contains about 270,000 clones, more than 75% of which appear only once. Grouping used clinical history reported by participants in a survey and questionnaire. This CDR3 has 14 residues. V dropped 9 bases and J dropped 1; count of bases not matched to a gene: 5. Germline V CDR1 and CDR2: MNHEY, SMNVEV (reference sequence). This clonotype was obtained from a woman in her sixties in a cohort exposed to, infected with or recovered from COVID-19 (not recorded which). Sequencing used PBMCs or T cells enriched from blood (not recorded which). V gene TRBV27 combines with J gene TRBJ2-7; 11 nucleotides agree with TRBD2. In DNA form, the CDR3 reads TGTGCCAGTCATCGGACTAGCGGGTCCTACGAGCAGTACTTC. Its translation: CASHRTSGSYEQYF.